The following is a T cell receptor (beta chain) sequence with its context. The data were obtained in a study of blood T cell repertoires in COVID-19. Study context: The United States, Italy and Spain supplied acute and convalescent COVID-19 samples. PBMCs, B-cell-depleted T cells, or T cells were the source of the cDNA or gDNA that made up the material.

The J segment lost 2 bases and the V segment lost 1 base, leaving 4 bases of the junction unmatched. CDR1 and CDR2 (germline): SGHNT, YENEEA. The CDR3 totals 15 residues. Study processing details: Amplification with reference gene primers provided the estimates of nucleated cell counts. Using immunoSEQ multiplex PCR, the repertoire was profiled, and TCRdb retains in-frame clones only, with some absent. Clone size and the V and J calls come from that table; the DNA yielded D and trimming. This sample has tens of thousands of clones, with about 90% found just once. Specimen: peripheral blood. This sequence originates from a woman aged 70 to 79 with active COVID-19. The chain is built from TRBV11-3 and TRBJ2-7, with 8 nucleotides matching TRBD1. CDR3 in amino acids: CASSLGTGFPYEQYF. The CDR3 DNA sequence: TGTGCCAGCAGCTTAGGGACAGGGTTCCCCTACGAGCAGTACTTC.